This T cell receptor (beta chain) was observed in a study of shared clonotypes between healthy human individuals. Study overall: Plates per donor: three CD4 naive, three CD4 memory, two CD8 naive, one CD8 memory.

Libraries were prepared by immunoSEQ multiplex PCR; TCRdb keeps only in-frame clonotypes and omits some of them. Among about 2.1 million clones, just over 90% were seen once, and the ten largest hold more than 1.5%. To note about this clone: Its antigen remains unidentified.

In the naive CD8 group, cells lacked CD45RO and were positively selected for CCR7, so terminally differentiated effector memory CD45RA+ cells were left out. Per germline, CDR1 SGHRS and CDR2 YFSETQ. The ends lost 2 bases at V and 1 base at J; junction bases unmatched: 3. The CDR3 runs 16 residues. Study-level findings and limits: The study found lower generation probabilities in non-shared clonotypes than in those shared by all four donors.

This clonotype originated in a man aged 18 to 30 in good health. Some clones in this sample may be carry-over from other donors' samples. This chain uses TRBV5-1 with TRBJ2-5; TRBD1 matches 12 bases. What was sequenced was naive CD8+ T cells from PBMCs. The DNA of the CDR3 is TGCGCCAGCAGCTTCCGGGACAGGGGGCTCCAAGAGACCCAGTACTTC. Amino acids: CASSFRDRGLQETQYF.